The rows below give T cell receptor beta chains drawn from one sample of a study of blood T cells in healthy people across ages. TCRdb redid the calling of the 5' RACE reads with MiXCR, one entry per CDR3 protein. The table has 720,000 or so distinct CDR3 sequences, less than 45% seen once. The sample taken for sequencing was blood. The origin of the receptors is a man aged 80 or over in good health. CDR3s include the opening cysteine and the closing phenylalanine or tryptophan. A D gene is named only where the DNA matches it firmly. Size values are once, few and many counts, or a class for expanded clones, and some rows have none.

size,V,D,J,CDR3,DNA
.,TRBV2,.,TRBJ2-2,CASGLQGNTGELFF,TGTGCCAGCGGGCTTCAGGGGAACACCGGGGAGCTGTTTTTT
.,TRBV6-2/TRBV6-3,.,TRBJ2-7,CASRTNTYEQYF,TGTGCCAGCAGGACAAATACCTACGAGCAGTACTTC
.,TRBV7-3,.,TRBJ2-2,CASGETFVGELFF,TGTGCCAGCGGGGAGACCTTTGTTGGGGAGCTGTTTTTT
.,TRBV11-3,.,TRBJ1-1,CASSFGASGTEAFF,TGTGCCAGCAGCTTCGGGGCCTCGGGCACTGAAGCTTTCTTT
.,TRBV6-6,.,TRBJ2-5,CASSYRQIQETQYF,TGTGCCAGCAGCTACCGACAGATCCAAGAGACCCAGTACTTC
many,TRBV10-3,TRBD2,TRBJ2-7,CAISKLAGGSSYEQYF,TGTGCCATCAGTAAGTTAGCGGGAGGCTCCTCCTACGAGCAGTACTTC
few,TRBV6-5,.,TRBJ2-6,CASSYRARGGSGANVLTF,TGTGCCAGCAGTTACCGGGCCAGGGGCGGCTCTGGGGCCAACGTCCTGACTTTC
once,TRBV5-1,.,TRBJ1-2,CASSLGDGGAYGYTF,TGCGCCAGCAGCTTGGGGGATGGGGGCGCCTATGGCTACACCTTC
.,TRBV20-1,.,TRBJ2-1,CSATNSKRGTRFDEQFF,TGCAGTGCTACGAACTCAAAGAGGGGCACAAGATTCGATGAGCAGTTCTTC
.,TRBV28,TRBD2,TRBJ2-7,CASSFGTSGGTYEQYF,TGTGCCAGCAGTTTTGGGACTAGCGGGGGTACCTACGAGCAGTACTTC
.,TRBV5-6,.,TRBJ2-5,CASSPDGAGETQYF,TGTGCCAGCAGCCCCGACGGGGCGGGTGAGACCCAGTACTTC
few,TRBV20-1,TRBD2,TRBJ2-7,CSAPARDTSGRTYEQYF,TGCAGTGCTCCAGCTCGGGATACTAGCGGGAGAACTTACGAGCAGTACTTC
once,TRBV27,TRBD1,TRBJ1-1,CASSPWGQGMNTEAFF,TGTGCCAGCAGCCCCTGGGGACAGGGGATGAACACTGAAGCTTTCTTT
.,TRBV7-9,.,TRBJ2-1,CASSFPRGTNNEQFF,TGTGCCAGCAGCTTCCCTCGGGGTACAAACAATGAGCAGTTCTTC
few,TRBV6-6,TRBD1,TRBJ2-3,CASSYSVDRTDTQYF,TGTGCCAGCAGTTACTCCGTGGACAGGACAGATACGCAGTATTTT
few,TRBV7-2,TRBD2,TRBJ2-3,CASSLAGTSGGRPSTDTQYF,TGTGCCAGCAGCTTAGCTGGGACTAGCGGGGGCCGTCCTAGCACAGATACGCAGTATTTT
.,TRBV7-9,.,TRBJ2-6,CASSSGDKGSGANVLTF,TGTGCCAGCAGCTCCGGGGACAAAGGTTCTGGGGCCAACGTCCTGACTTTC
many,TRBV20-1,TRBD2,TRBJ2-5,CSQIGGDGETQYF,TGCAGTCAAATCGGGGGGGATGGAGAGACCCAGTACTTC
.,TRBV7-8,.,TRBJ1-2,CASRPSGNLIYGYTF,TGTGCCAGCAGGCCATCCGGGAATTTAATCTATGGCTACACCTTC
once,TRBV6-5,.,TRBJ1-6,CASSSGQRRSPLHF,TGTGCCAGCAGTTCTGGACAGAGAAGATCACCCCTCCACTTT
few,TRBV4-1,TRBD2,TRBJ2-3,CASSLAGGQVGDTQYF,TGCGCCAGCAGCCTTGCGGGGGGGCAGGTCGGGGATACGCAGTATTTT
.,TRBV20-1,.,TRBJ2-7,CSARRGANYEQYF,TGCAGTGCTAGAAGGGGAGCCAACTACGAGCAGTACTTC
.,TRBV27,TRBD1,TRBJ2-7,CASSIIGTGVYEQYF,TGTGCCAGCAGTATAATCGGGACAGGGGTCTACGAGCAGTACTTC
many,TRBV7-9,.,TRBJ1-5,CASSSGSQPQHF,TGTGCCAGCAGCTCTGGGTCTCAGCCCCAGCATTTT
.,TRBV7-2,.,TRBJ1-6,CASSPYNSPLHF,TGTGCCAGCAGCCCCTATAATTCACCCCTCCACTTT
.,TRBV11-2,.,TRBJ1-4,CASSPGRLRGEKLFF,TGTGCCAGCAGCCCCGGGAGGTTAAGGGGTGAAAAACTGTTTTTT
.,TRBV11-3,.,TRBJ2-1,CASSLEGSGNNEQFF,TGTGCCAGCAGCTTAGAGGGTAGCGGTAACAATGAGCAGTTCTTC
.,TRBV12-5,TRBD2,TRBJ2-5,CASGLGLAGGYEQYF,TGTGCTAGTGGTCTCGGACTAGCGGGAGGGTATGAGCAGTACTTC
.,TRBV5-6,TRBD1,TRBJ1-1,CASSTRQGGAFF,TGTGCCAGCAGCACCAGACAGGGTGGAGCTTTTTTT
.,TRBV29-1,.,TRBJ2-3,CSGGALMGEGTDTQYF,TGCAGCGGGGGGGCGCTCATGGGGGAGGGCACAGATACGCAGTATTTT
many,TRBV20-1,.,TRBJ2-5,CSARDWGGETQYF,TGCAGTGCTAGAGATTGGGGTGGGGAGACCCAGTACTTC
many,TRBV28,TRBD1,TRBJ2-7,CASSSLDRDRYEQYF,TGTGCCAGCAGTTCCTTGGACAGGGATCGATACGAGCAGTACTTC
.,TRBV5-1,.,TRBJ1-6,CASSLGGPDQSPLHF,TGCGCCAGCAGCTTGGGGGGCCCCGACCAGTCACCCCTCCACTTT
.,TRBV6-6,.,TRBJ2-1,CASSHNYKSSYNEQFF,TGTGCCAGCAGTCATAATTACAAGAGCTCCTACAATGAGCAGTTCTTC
few,TRBV20-1,.,TRBJ2-5,CSALGDQETQYF,TGCAGTGCTCTCGGTGACCAAGAGACCCAGTACTTC